The 10 T cell receptor beta chains listed next were all sequenced from one sample in a study of blood T cells in healthy people across ages. It was with a sample-barcoded 5' primer and a J-beta primer mix that a second PCR of roughly 7 to 12 cycles was run. TCRdb re-called the 5' RACE reads with MiXCR, one entry per CDR3 protein. The sample holds 1,500,000 or so distinct CDR3 sequences, less than 45% seen once. The source material was blood. The receptors here all came from a woman between 18 and 30 years old in good health.

This clonotype was detected a few times. The V and J genes are TRBV4-1 and TRBJ1-2; the D gene is possibly TRBD1 (6 bases). Deletions cut 3 bases from V and 0 bases from J, with 11 bases between. The CDR3 is 15 residues long. Germline values: CDR1 MGHRA, CDR2 YSYEKL. CDR3 loop: CASSHSTGANYGYTF. The CDR3 region has the DNA TGCGCCAGCAGCCACTCGACAGGCGCTAACTATGGCTACACCTTC.

The chain joins TRBV4-1 to TRBJ2-1, with D perhaps TRBD1 or TRBD2 (5 bases each). Germline values: CDR1 MGHRA, CDR2 YSYEKL. V lost 3 bases to trimming and J lost 6 bases, with 15 bases between them. The CDR3 extends over 15 amino acids. The CDR3 bases are TGCGCCAGCAGCCATGTTCTAGTTGGGGGCAATGAGCAGTTCTTC. This codes for CASSHVLVGGNEQFF.

This chain uses TRBV10-3 with TRBJ2-1, with TRBD2 identical over 9 bases. V lost 8 bases and J lost 6; bases outside the gene matches: 5. This CDR3 has 13 residues. Germline V CDR1 and CDR2: ENHRY, SYGVKD. CDR3 sequence reads: CAIGGGARNEQFF. The CDR3 DNA reads as TGTGCCATCGGCGGGGGGGCTCGCAATGAGCAGTTCTTC.

V gene TRBV6-5 combines with J gene TRBJ2-5; maybe TRBD2 (7 bases). The germline CDR1 and CDR2 sequences are MNHEY and SVGAGI. V was cut by 2 bases and J by 8 bases, with 15 bases left in between. CDR3 length: 14 residues. CDR3 loop: CASSYGVAGATQYF. The CDR3, as DNA: TGTGCCAGCAGTTACGGGGTCGCGGGGGCCACCCAGTACTTC.

The table lists this clonotype with a few counts. The chain has TRBV29-1 and TRBJ2-7, with 7 bases that match TRBD1. CDR3 length: 12 residues. Per germline, CDR1 SQVTM and CDR2 ANQGSEA. The ends lost 6 bases at V and 7 bases at J; junction bases unmatched: 9. The CDR3 region is CSVTGETGEQYF. CDR3 in DNA: TGCAGCGTCACAGGGGAAACGGGGGAGCAGTACTTC.

This rearrangement joins TRBV12-3 or TRBV12-4 to TRBJ2-5; tentatively, D is TRBD2 (6 bases). The J call may be incorrect, as the DNA end agrees better with TRBJ2-4. The CDR3 has 16 amino acids. The CDR3 nucleotides are TGTGCCAGCAGTCCCGGGGCGCGAGGGAGGAAGGGCATTCAGTACTTC. Translated: CASSPGARGRKGIQYF.

The chain recombines TRBV12-3 or TRBV12-4 with TRBJ1-4; D unresolved. This CDR3 has 13 residues. The V and J ends lost 3 bases and 10 bases respectively, with 12 bases between them. As DNA, the CDR3 is TGTGCCAGCAGTTTGATCACCTTCGGAAAACTGTTTTTT. Translating it yields CASSLITFGKLFF.

This clonotype was counted only a few times. The chain uses TRBV6-2 or TRBV6-3 and TRBJ2-1; 12 bases match TRBD2. V lost 2 bases, J lost 6 bases, and 11 bases stayed unmatched. The germline V gene encodes CDR1 MNHEY and CDR2 SVGEGT. The CDR3 spans 18 residues. CDR3 DNA sequence: TGTGCCAGCAGTTACCCCACTAGCGGGAGGATATCTGGCAATGAGCAGTTCTTC. Translating it yields CASSYPTSGRISGNEQFF.

The rearrangement uses TRBV20-1 and TRBJ2-7; no clear D gene. The J call is uncertain, as TRBJ2-5 better fits the DNA end. The germline gives CDR1 DFQATT, CDR2 SNEGSKA (reference sequence). This CDR3 is built from 12 residues. CDR3 nucleotide sequence: TGCAGTGCTTCGAACCCCGGAGAGACCCAGTACTTC. This sequence encodes CSASNPGETQYF.

The chain joins TRBV28 to TRBJ1-5; 8 bases are a match to TRBD1. The germline V gene encodes CDR1 MDHEN and CDR2 SYDVKM. V was clipped by 7 bases and J by 6 bases; unmatched bases: 8. This CDR3 has 14 amino acids. The CDR3 DNA reads TGTGCCAGCATTACAGGGGGTGCTGGTCAGCCCCAGCATTTT. It yields the protein CASITGGAGQPQHF.